The 6 T cell receptor beta chains in this list originate from one sample, sequenced in a study of spatial heterogeneity in lung cancer. From the 5' RACE reads, TCRdb called clonotypes with MiXCR, one entry per CDR3 protein. The sample lists about 5,000 distinct CDR3 sequences, around 3.1% seen once, with approximately 25% in the top ten. Time point defined: sample taken at primary tumor resection. Sequencing used normal lung tissue next to the tumor, obtained at surgery. These receptors all stem from a male donor with early-stage non-small cell lung cancer.

This clonotype has ten or more counts. The V gene is TRBV5-1, the J gene TRBJ2-6; 8 bases are a match to TRBD1. The V and J ends lost 6 bases and 3 bases, in that order; junction bases with no gene match: 8. Germline V gives CDR1 SGHRS, CDR2 YFSETQ. CDR3 length: 16 amino acids. CDR3 sequence: CASTGRGRVGANVLTF. The CDR3 bases are TGCGCCAGCACGGGCAGGGGGCGTGTTGGGGCCAACGTCCTGACTTTC. The complete variable domain, with remaining parts taken from reference TRBV5-1 and TRBJ2-6, reads KAGVTQTPRYLIKTRGQQVTLSCSPISGHRSVSWYQQTPGQGLQFLFEYFSETQRNKGNFPGRFSGRQFSNSRSEMNVSTLELGDSALYLCASTGRGRVGANVLTFGAGSRLTVL.

This clonotype appeared many times. The V gene is TRBV24-1, the J gene TRBJ1-5; D uncertain. Trimming left V 3 bases short and J 11 bases short, with 10 bases between. The CDR3 spans 12 residues. Germline V lookup: CDR1 KGHDR, CDR2 SFDVKD. The CDR3 DNA reads TGTGCCACCAGTGATGAGGCCGGGGCCCAGCATTTT. Translation gives CATSDEAGAQHF.

This clonotype is categorized as medium-sized. V is TRBV7-2 and J is TRBJ2-1; D is perhaps TRBD1 (6 bases). Trimming left V 3 bases short and J 14 bases short, with 17 bases between. Germline V gives CDR1 SGHTA, CDR2 FQGNSA. This CDR3 is built from 13 residues. The CDR3 DNA is TGTGCCAGCAGCTTCCCCCCCCAGCAGGGGAAGTTCTTC. The encoded protein is CASSFPPQQGKFF.

This clonotype is medium-sized. The chain combines TRBV7-2 with TRBJ2-2, with D possibly matching TRBD1 (6 bases). This CDR3 has 18 residues. The V gene's germline CDR1 is SGHTA and CDR2 FQGNSA. The V end lost 5 bases, the J end lost 1 base, and 20 bases lay between the germline ends. The CDR3 DNA sequence: TGTGCCAGCAGCCCGGATCTCCTGTCGGACAGGAACACCGGGGAGCTGTTTTTT. The encoded protein is CASSPDLLSDRNTGELFF.

This clonotype ranks as medium-sized. The chain joins TRBV7-2 to TRBJ2-3; D tentatively fits TRBD1 or TRBD2 (5 bases each). Trimming removed 2 bases from V and 6 bases from J, with 12 bases in between. Germline V gene lookup returns CDR1 SGHTA and CDR2 FQGNSA. CDR3 length equals 14 residues. This CDR3 reads CASSLRGESDTQYF. For the CDR3, the DNA is TGTGCCAGCAGCTTACGAGGGGAAAGCGATACGCAGTATTTT.

This clonotype was seen at least ten times. The rearrangement uses TRBV7-2 and TRBJ2-7; D may be TRBD1 or TRBD2 (6 bases each). CDR1 is SGHTA and CDR2 is FQGNSA in the germline V gene. The CDR3 loop spans 15 amino acids. V was cut by 0 bases and J by 3 bases, with 12 bases left in between. The CDR3: CASSLAIGGFYEQYV. In DNA form, the CDR3 reads TGTGCCAGCAGCTTAGCGATCGGGGGCTTCTACGAGCAGTACGTC.